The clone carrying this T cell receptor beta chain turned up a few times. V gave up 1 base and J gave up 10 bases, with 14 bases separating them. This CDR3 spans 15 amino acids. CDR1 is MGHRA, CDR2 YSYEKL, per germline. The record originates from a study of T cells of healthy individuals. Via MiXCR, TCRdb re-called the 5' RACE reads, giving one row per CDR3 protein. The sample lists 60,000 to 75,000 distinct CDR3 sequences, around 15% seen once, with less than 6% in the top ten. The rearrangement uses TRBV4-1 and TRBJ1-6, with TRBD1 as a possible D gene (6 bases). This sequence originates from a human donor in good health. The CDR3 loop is CASSQVGRGWSPLHF. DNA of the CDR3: TGCGCCAGCAGCCAAGTGGGCAGGGGTTGGTCACCCCTCCACTTT.